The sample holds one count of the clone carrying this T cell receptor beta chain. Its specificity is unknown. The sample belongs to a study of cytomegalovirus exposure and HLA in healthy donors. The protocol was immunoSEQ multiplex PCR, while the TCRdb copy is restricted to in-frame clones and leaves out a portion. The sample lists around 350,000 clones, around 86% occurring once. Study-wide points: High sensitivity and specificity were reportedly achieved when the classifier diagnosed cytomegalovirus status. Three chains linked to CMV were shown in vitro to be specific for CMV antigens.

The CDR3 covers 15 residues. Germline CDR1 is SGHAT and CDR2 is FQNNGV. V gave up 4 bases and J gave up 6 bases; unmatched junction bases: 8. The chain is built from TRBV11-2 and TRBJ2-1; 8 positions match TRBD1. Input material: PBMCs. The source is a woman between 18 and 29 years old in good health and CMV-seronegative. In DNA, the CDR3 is TGTGCCAGCAGCTCCCAGTGGACAGGGATCAATGAGCAGTTCTTC. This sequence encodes CASSSQWTGINEQFF.